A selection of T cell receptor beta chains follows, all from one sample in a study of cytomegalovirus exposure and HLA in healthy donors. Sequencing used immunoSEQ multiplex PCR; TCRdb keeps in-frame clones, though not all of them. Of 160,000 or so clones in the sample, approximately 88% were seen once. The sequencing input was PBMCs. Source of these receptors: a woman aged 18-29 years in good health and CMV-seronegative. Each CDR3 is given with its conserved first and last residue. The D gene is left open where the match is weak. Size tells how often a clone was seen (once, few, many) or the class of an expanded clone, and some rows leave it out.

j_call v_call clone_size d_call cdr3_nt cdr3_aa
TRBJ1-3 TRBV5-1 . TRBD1 TGCGCCAGCAGCTGGAATCCGGGACAGGGGAGAAACACCATATATTTT CASSWNPGQGRNTIYF
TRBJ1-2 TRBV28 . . TGTGCCAGCAGAACTGACACCGGTAACTATGGCTACACCTTC CASRTDTGNYGYTF
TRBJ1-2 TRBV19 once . TGTGCCAGTACAGGGTACCTCTATGGCTACACCTTC CASTGYLYGYTF
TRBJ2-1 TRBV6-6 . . TGTGCCAGCAGTCGTCGGACGGACAGCTCCTACAATGAGCAGTTCTTC CASSRRTDSSYNEQFF
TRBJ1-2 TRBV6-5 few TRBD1 TGTGCCAGCACCAGACAGGGGGCGAATGACTATGGCTACACCTTC CASTRQGANDYGYTF
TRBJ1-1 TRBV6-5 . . TGTGCCAGCAGTTACCAGGGCCGAATGAACACTGAAGCTTTCTTT CASSYQGRMNTEAFF
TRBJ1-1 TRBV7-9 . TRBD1 TGTGCCAGCAGCTTAGTTCAGGGGGCAACTGAAGCTTTCTTT CASSLVQGATEAFF
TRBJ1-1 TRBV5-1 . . TGCGCCAGCAGCTCGTTCCAGGGAAAGAACACTGAAGCTTTCTTT CASSSFQGKNTEAFF
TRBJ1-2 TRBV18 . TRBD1 TGTGCCAGCTCACTCAACACAGGGGAATACGGCTATGGCTACACCTTC CASSLNTGEYGYGYTF
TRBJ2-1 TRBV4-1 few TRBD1 TGCGCCAGCAGCCAGCAAGCCGGGACAGGCGGAAGATACAATGAGCAGTTCTTC CASSQQAGTGGRYNEQFF
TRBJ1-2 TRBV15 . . TGTGCCACCAGCAGAGCTGTCGGGGTCGTCTATGGCTACACCTTC CATSRAVGVVYGYTF
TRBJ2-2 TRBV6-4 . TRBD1 TGTGCCAGCAGTCCGACAGGGGAATACACCGGGGAGCTGTTTTTT CASSPTGEYTGELFF
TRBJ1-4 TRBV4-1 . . TGCGCCAGCAGTCTACAGGGTCTTGGGGAAAAACTGTTTTTT CASSLQGLGEKLFF
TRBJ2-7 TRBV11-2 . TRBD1 TGTGCCAGCAGCTTGAGTGGGACAGGGCCCTACGAGCAGTACTTC CASSLSGTGPYEQYF
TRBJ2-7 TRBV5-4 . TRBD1 TGTGCCAGCAGCCCTAGAGACAGGGTCCACGAGCAGTACTTC CASSPRDRVHEQYF
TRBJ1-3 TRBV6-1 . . TGTGCCAGCAGTGAATTTGCTGCGGGCCGAGGAAACACCATATATTTT CASSEFAAGRGNTIYF
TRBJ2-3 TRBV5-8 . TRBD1 TGTGCCAGCAGCTCCTACAGGGGAGTGGACACAGATACGCAGTATTTT CASSSYRGVDTDTQYF
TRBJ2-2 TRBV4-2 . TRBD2 TGTGCCAGCAGCCGACGACTAGCGGGGGCGGGGACCGGGGAGCTGTTTTTT CASSRRLAGAGTGELFF
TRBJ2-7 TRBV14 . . TGTGCCAGCAGCCAATCACCAGGGGCCCTACCTAGCTCCTACGAGCAGTACTTC CASSQSPGALPSSYEQYF
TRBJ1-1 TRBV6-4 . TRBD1 TGTGCCAGCAGTGTGGAGGGGGCCCCGGGCACTGAAGCTTTCTTT CASSVEGAPGTEAFF